The 5 T cell receptor beta chains in this list originate from one sample, sequenced in a study of T cells after posttransplantation cyclophosphamide. Measured with immunoSEQ multiplex PCR; TCRdb has only the in-frame clones, and not every one. The data show roughly 23,000 clones, approximately 87% seen once. Cyclophosphamide on days +3 and +4 followed busulfan-fludarabine conditioning and a marrow graft. This specimen consisted of PBMCs, obtained after allogeneic stem cell transplant with posttransplant cyclophosphamide. These receptor sequences come from a female patient between 30 and 45 years old who received an allogeneic stem cell transplant from an unrelated donor, was CMV-positive, and had no GVHD. A subset of T cells may come from the graft donor.

This clone was picked up one time. The chain has TRBV11-3 and TRBJ2-1; 7 nucleotides agree with TRBD2. With V trimmed by 4 bases and J by 7 bases, 13 bases remained unmatched. The CDR3 is 16 residues long. Germline CDR1 is SGHNT and CDR2 is YENEEA. The chain's CDR3 is CASSWGHTGGWNEQFF. For the CDR3, the DNA is TGTGCCAGCAGCTGGGGTCATACGGGGGGATGGAATGAGCAGTTCTTC. The complete variable domain, with remaining parts taken from reference TRBV11-3 and TRBJ2-1, reads EAGVVQSPRYKIIEKKQPVAFWCNPISGHNTLYWYLQNLGQGPELLIRYENEEAVDDSQLPKDRFSAERLKGVDSTLKIQPAELGDSAVYLCASSWGHTGGWNEQFFGPGTRLTVL.

This chain links TRBV18 with TRBJ2-7; D is perhaps TRBD2 (6 bases). The germline CDR1 and CDR2 sequences are KGHSH and LQKENI. The CDR3 is made up of 14 amino acids. Between the trimmed V and J ends, which lost 3 bases and 0 bases, there was a span of 9 bases. CDR3 region: CASSPDYPSYEQYF. The CDR3 DNA follows: TGTGCCAGCTCACCGGACTATCCCTCCTACGAGCAGTACTTC.

The chain combines TRBV7-9 with TRBJ2-1, with TRBD2 matching over 8 bases. CDR1 is SEHNR and CDR2 is FQNEAQ in the germline V gene (reference sequence). Trimming cost V 1 base and J 7 bases; bases outside gene matches: 9. This CDR3 has 16 amino acids. The CDR3 DNA sequence: TGTGCCAGCAGCTTAGAAGGGCTAGCGGGCGGTAATGAGCAGTTCTTC. It encodes CASSLEGLAGGNEQFF.

The chain links TRBV5-1 to TRBJ1-1; TRBD1 matches at 7 bases. Germline V gene sequence: CDR1 SGHRS, CDR2 YFSETQ. This CDR3 is built from 14 residues. After removal of 7 bases from V and 1 base from J, the junction contained 7 bases not matched to a gene. The CDR3 is CASEEGGWNTEAFF. CDR3 DNA sequence: TGCGCCAGCGAAGAAGGGGGCTGGAACACTGAAGCTTTCTTT.

This chain links TRBV9 with TRBJ2-3, with 7 nucleotides matching TRBD1. This CDR3 has 17 residues. Germline CDR1 and CDR2: SGDLS and YYNGEE. After removal of 1 base from V and 3 bases from J, the junction contained 11 bases not matched to a gene. CDR3 nucleotides: TGTGCCAGCAGCGTACGAGCAGGGACAGACATGACAGATACGCAGTATTTT. Encoded protein: CASSVRAGTDMTDTQYF.